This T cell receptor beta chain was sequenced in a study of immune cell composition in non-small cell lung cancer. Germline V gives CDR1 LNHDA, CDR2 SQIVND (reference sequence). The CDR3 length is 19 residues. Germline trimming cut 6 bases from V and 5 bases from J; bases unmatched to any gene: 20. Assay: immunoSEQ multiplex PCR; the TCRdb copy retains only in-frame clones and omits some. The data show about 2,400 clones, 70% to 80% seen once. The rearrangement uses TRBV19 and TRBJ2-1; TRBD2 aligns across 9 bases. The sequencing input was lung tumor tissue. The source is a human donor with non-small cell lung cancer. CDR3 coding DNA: TGTGCCAGTAGGACGGCTAGCGGGATAGGGAATATAGGGAACAATGAGCAGTTCTTC. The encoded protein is CASRTASGIGNIGNNEQFF. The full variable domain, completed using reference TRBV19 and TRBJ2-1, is DGGITQSPKYLFRKEGQNVTLSCEQNLNHDAMYWYRQDPGQGLRLIYYSQIVNDFQKGDIAEGYSVSREKKESFPLTVTSAQKNPTAFYLCASRTASGIGNIGNNEQFFGPGTRLTVL.